This is a list of T cell receptor beta chains from one sample in a study of shared clonotypes between healthy human individuals. Some clones are missing from TCRdb's copy, which holds only in-frame ones; the method was immunoSEQ multiplex PCR. The sample holds about 680,000 clones, around 74% seen once. The specimen sequenced was memory CD4+ T cells sorted from blood. These receptors came from a woman younger than 45 in good health. The CDR3 runs from the conserved cysteine through the conserved F or W. A D gene is named only where the DNA matches it firmly. The size of a clone is reported for some rows only, either as once, few or many, or as a class for expanded clones.

J	size	D	V	CDR3	DNA
TRBJ1-6	-	TRBD1	TRBV5-1	CASSKGQGSSYNSPLHF	TGCGCCAGCAGCAAAGGACAGGGGAGCTCCTATAATTCACCCCTCCACTTT
TRBJ2-7	-	-	TRBV28	CASSFAQSSYEQYF	TGTGCCAGCAGTTTTGCCCAGAGCTCCTACGAGCAGTACTTC
TRBJ2-1	-	-	TRBV6-4	CASSDLAGALFNEQFF	TGTGCCAGCAGTGACCTGGCGGGGGCTCTCTTCAATGAGCAGTTCTTC
TRBJ2-3	-	-	TRBV5-1	CASSLPRAYSTDTQYF	TGCGCCAGCAGCTTGCCCAGGGCTTATAGCACAGATACGCAGTATTTT
TRBJ1-2	-	-	TRBV29-1	CSVEGRVDGYGYTF	TGCAGCGTTGAAGGCAGGGTAGACGGCTATGGCTACACCTTC
TRBJ1-5	many	TRBD1	TRBV18	CASTMGQGEPQHF	TGTGCCAGCACGATGGGACAGGGAGAGCCCCAGCATTTT
TRBJ2-4	-	-	TRBV28	CASNLGGDKNIQYF	TGTGCCAGCAATCTCGGGGGAGACAAAAACATTCAGTACTTC
TRBJ2-1	-	-	TRBV5-1	CASSLGNSYNEQFF	TGCGCCAGCAGTCTAGGAAACTCCTACAATGAGCAGTTCTTC
TRBJ1-2	-	-	TRBV19	CASSTLTGSYTF	TGTGCCAGTAGCACACTAACTGGGAGCTACACCTTC
TRBJ2-7	few	-	TRBV29-1	CSVHTGYEQYF	TGCAGCGTTCACACAGGGTACGAGCAGTACTTC
TRBJ2-7	-	TRBD2	TRBV28	CASSQGLAGVEQYF	TGTGCCAGCAGCCAGGGACTAGCGGGAGTCGAGCAGTACTTC
TRBJ1-1	-	TRBD1	TRBV7-9	CASSGQGADAEAFF	TGTGCCAGCAGCGGACAGGGGGCCGATGCTGAAGCTTTCTTT
TRBJ1-4	-	TRBD1	TRBV2	CASTSGQGGEKLFF	TGTGCCAGCACCTCGGGACAGGGAGGTGAAAAACTGTTTTTT
TRBJ1-5	once	-	TRBV19	CASSSPNRAGNQPQHF	TGTGCCAGTAGTAGCCCGAACAGGGCCGGCAATCAGCCCCAGCATTTT
TRBJ2-5	-	-	TRBV19	CASSMIVKETQYF	TGTGCCAGTAGTATGATCGTTAAAGAGACCCAGTACTTC
TRBJ1-5	-	TRBD1	TRBV18	CASSLTGEDQPQHF	TGTGCCAGCTCACTAACAGGGGAGGATCAGCCCCAGCATTTT
TRBJ1-4	-	-	TRBV2	CASRGGTNEKLFF	TGTGCCAGCAGAGGGGGGACTAATGAAAAACTGTTTTTT
TRBJ1-1	-	-	TRBV21-1	CASSINLKQGFTEAFF	TGTGCCAGCAGCATTAACCTGAAACAGGGGTTTACTGAAGCTTTCTTT
TRBJ2-7	-	TRBD2	TRBV25-1	CASSFQSGRAFDEQYF	TGTGCCAGCAGTTTTCAAAGCGGGAGGGCCTTTGACGAGCAGTACTTC
TRBJ2-1	-	-	TRBV7-9	CASSLAGSYNEQFF	TGTGCCAGCAGCTTAGCGGGATCCTACAATGAGCAGTTCTTC
TRBJ1-2	-	-	TRBV27	CASKSLGIPSGYTF	TGTGCCAGCAAGTCTCTTGGGATTCCCTCTGGCTACACCTTC
TRBJ2-2	-	-	TRBV10-3	CAISPRSNTGELFF	TGTGCCATCAGCCCAAGATCGAACACCGGGGAGCTGTTTTTT
TRBJ2-1	-	-	TRBV5-1	CASSLEGTPIQFF	TGCGCCAGCAGCTTGGAGGGGACCCCAATTCAGTTCTTC
TRBJ2-2	medium-sized	TRBD1	TRBV18	CASSPTGGDGELFF	TGTGCCAGCTCACCGACAGGGGGCGACGGGGAGCTGTTTTTT
TRBJ2-1	few	-	TRBV4-1	CASSQEGVLYNEQFF	TGCGCCAGCAGCCAAGAAGGGGTCCTCTACAATGAGCAGTTCTTC
TRBJ1-2	few	TRBD1	TRBV18	CASSIAGQGVWGYTF	TGTGCCAGCTCAATCGCGGGACAGGGCGTTTGGGGCTACACCTTC
TRBJ2-4	many	TRBD1	TRBV15	CATSRDRDRVTIQYF	TGTGCCACCAGCAGAGATCGGGACAGGGTGACCATTCAGTACTTC
TRBJ2-7	-	-	TRBV9	CASSVGSSLSGEQYF	TGTGCCAGCAGCGTAGGATCCTCCCTCTCGGGTGAGCAGTACTTC
TRBJ1-2	-	-	TRBV7-9	CASSLNNARENYGYTF	TGTGCCAGCAGCTTAAATAACGCCAGGGAGAACTATGGCTACACCTTC
TRBJ2-5	once	-	TRBV6-6	CASRNGETQYF	TGTGCCAGCAGAAACGGAGAGACCCAGTACTTC
TRBJ2-4	-	TRBD1	TRBV7-9	CASSSRAGTGVRAKNIQYF	TGTGCCAGCAGCTCCCGGGCGGGGACAGGGGTCCGTGCCAAAAACATTCAGTACTTC
TRBJ2-7	-	-	TRBV6-5	CASSSRFNEQYF	TGTGCCAGCAGTTCCAGATTCAACGAGCAGTACTTC
TRBJ1-2	-	-	TRBV14	CASSLQTVPGEDYTF	TGTGCCAGCAGCCTACAAACGGTTCCAGGGGAAGACTACACCTTC
TRBJ1-4	-	-	TRBV4-1	CASSPSAGTWGNEKLFF	TGCGCCAGCAGCCCTTCTGCCGGGACTTGGGGTAATGAAAAACTGTTTTTT
TRBJ1-3	-	-	TRBV19	CASSTGNTIYF	TGTGCCAGTAGTACCGGAAACACCATATATTTT
TRBJ2-2	-	TRBD2	TRBV27	CASSFSAPRLAGANTGELFF	TGTGCCAGCAGTTTCTCGGCTCCGAGACTAGCGGGAGCGAACACCGGGGAGCTGTTTTTT
TRBJ2-7	-	-	TRBV5-1	CASSFAAGFPYEQYF	TGCGCCAGCAGCTTTGCGGCAGGGTTCCCCTACGAGCAGTACTTC
TRBJ1-2	-	TRBD1	TRBV30	CAWGTGAGGYTF	TGTGCCTGGGGGACAGGGGCCGGTGGCTACACCTTC
TRBJ1-1	-	-	TRBV11-2	CASSSQRDTEAFF	TGTGCCAGCAGCTCACAGCGGGACACTGAAGCTTTCTTT
TRBJ2-3	many	-	TRBV5-1	CASSFNGRSKRRDTQYF	TGCGCCAGCAGCTTCAATGGTAGGTCCAAAAGAAGAGATACGCAGTATTTT
TRBJ2-5	-	-	TRBV6-5	CASSSRPSQEETQYF	TGTGCCAGCAGTTCACGACCGAGCCAAGAAGAGACCCAGTACTTC
TRBJ2-7	-	-	TRBV19	CASSNRGSTYEQYF	TGTGCCAGTAGTAATCGGGGGTCGACCTACGAGCAGTACTTC